The clone carrying this TCR beta chain was found once. This record belongs to a study of blood T cell repertoires in COVID-19. Study at large: Spain, Italy and the United States supplied samples that represented acute and convalescent COVID-19. PBMCs, B-cell-depleted T cells, or T cells were the source of the cDNA or gDNA that made up the material.

In the study's own analysis: Amplification with reference gene primers provided the estimates of nucleated cell counts. Repertoires were generated with immunoSEQ multiplex PCR, while TCRdb's copy carries only in-frame clones and drops some. That table gives V, J and clone size, and the DNA gave D and trimming. The sample contains tens of thousands of clones, 80% of which appear only once. Trimming stripped 2 bases from V and 0 bases from J, with 7 bases between. The length of the CDR3 is 14 residues. The germline CDR1 and CDR2 sequences are SGHTA and FQGTGA. Sequencing was carried out using peripheral blood. This rearrangement joins TRBV7-3 to TRBJ1-1, with D uncertain. The origin of this receptor is a woman in her 70s with acute or convalescent COVID-19. The CDR3: CASSLSPMNTEAFF. The DNA for the CDR3 is TGTGCCAGCAGCTTATCCCCTATGAACACTGAAGCTTTCTTT.